This paragraph reports one TCR beta chain. Deletions cut 4 bases from V and 2 bases from J, with 9 bases between. The CDR3 covers 13 residues. Germline loops: CDR1 SGHRS, CDR2 YFSETQ. Sequencing was performed with immunoSEQ multiplex PCR; in TCRdb, only in-frame clones are kept and a portion is missing. The sample has 70,000 to 90,000 clones; roughly 80% are singletons. The entry originates in a study of blood T cell repertoires in COVID-19. Study at large: Sources were T cells, B-cell-depleted T cells, or PBMCs; the material itself was cDNA or gDNA.

Sequenced sample: peripheral blood. V and J are TRBV5-1 and TRBJ1-2; no clear D. The receptor was derived from a human donor in a cohort sampled during active COVID-19. This CDR3 reads CASSSSGNYGYTF. The DNA for the CDR3 is TGCGCCAGCAGCAGCTCAGGCAACTATGGCTACACCTTC.